This TCR beta chain emerged from a study of T cell clusters in autoimmune cytopenias. TRB rearrangements were amplified by touch-down multiplex PCR with mixed TRB-A/B primers. From its re-call of the multiplex PCR reads, TCRdb lists each CDR3 protein once, without DNA. The sample totals about 15,000 distinct CDR3 sequences; its top ten clones hold 3% to 4.5%. Tens of thousands of genome equivalents of blood DNA were amplified for TRB. The CDR3 is 13 amino acids. Germline-derived CDR1 and CDR2 are LNHDA and SQIVND (reference sequence). A further study also used this sample, focusing on T cell repertoires in aging, cancer and after chemotherapy.

Specimen: peripheral blood. This clonotype was obtained from a human donor in good health. This chain connects TRBV19 to TRBJ1-2; TCRdb outputs TRBD1, but without DNA this stays unchecked. CDR3 sequence: CASRGATNYGYTF.